What follows are 20 T cell receptor beta chains derived from one specimen sequenced in a study of siplizumab effects on memory and regulatory T cells. Some clones are missing from TCRdb's copy, which holds only in-frame ones; the method was immunoSEQ multiplex PCR. Counted here are tens of thousands of clones, around 97% occurring once; the ten biggest clones make up over 0.6%. The sample taken for sequencing was naive CD4+ T cells sorted from blood. All receptors derive from a human donor in good health.

V usage is TRBV11-2 and J usage is TRBJ2-1; D uncertain. Germline values: CDR1 SGHAT, CDR2 FQNNGV. CDR3 length equals 15 residues. V lost 0 bases and J lost 2, with 8 bases in between. CDR3 sequence: CASSLENSPYNEQFF. The CDR3 DNA sequence: TGTGCCAGCAGCTTAGAGAATAGCCCCTACAATGAGCAGTTCTTC.

The rearrangement links TRBV7-2 to TRBJ2-1; 14 bases are shared with TRBD2. Losses at the gene ends were 5 bases for V and 3 bases for J; bases not matched to a gene: 6. Germline V CDR1 and CDR2: SGHTA, FQGNSA. The CDR3 covers 17 residues. CDR3 loop: CASSLGTSGRYYNEQFF. CDR3 bases: TGTGCCAGCAGCCTCGGGACTAGCGGGAGATACTACAATGAGCAGTTCTTC.

This clone was observed once. J is TRBJ2-3 and V is TRBV7-9, with D unclear. The CDR3 covers 15 residues. Between the trimmed V and J ends, which lost 7 bases and 3 bases, there was a span of 17 bases. Germline V gene sequence: CDR1 SEHNR, CDR2 FQNEAQ (reference sequence). In DNA, the CDR3 is TGTGCCAGCACCCGATACTCTCAAAGGACAGATACGCAGTATTTT. It specifies CASTRYSQRTDTQYF.

V and J are TRBV29-1 and TRBJ2-5, with D unclear. The ends were cut back, 4 bases at V and 2 bases at J, with 2 bases in the middle. The CDR3 sequence is 10 residues long. Looked up from germline, CDR1 is SQVTM and CDR2 is ANQGSEA. The CDR3: CSVGQETQYF. The CDR3 coding sequence is TGCAGCGTTGGACAAGAGACCCAGTACTTC.

The V gene is TRBV11-3, the J gene TRBJ2-5, with 7 bases that match TRBD1. Germline lookup yields CDR1 SGHNT and CDR2 YENEEA. The CDR3 is 14 residues long. Trimming at V came to 5 bases and at J to 0 bases, leaving 3 bases not matched to a gene. CDR3 protein: CASSATGYQETQYF. CDR3 nucleotide sequence: TGTGCCAGCAGCGCGACAGGGTACCAAGAGACCCAGTACTTC.

The J gene is TRBJ1-1, the V gene TRBV15; no reliable D call. The CDR3 has 13 residues. Trimming removed 7 bases at V and 2 bases at J, with 11 bases between. Germline CDR1 is LNHNV and CDR2 is YYDKDF (reference sequence). The CDR3 region is CATTAGTNTEAFF. The CDR3 DNA sequence: TGTGCCACCACTGCGGGCACAAACACTGAAGCTTTCTTT.

Turning to this clone: At one end the junction does not follow the germline gene, possibly because of a read error. The chain joins TRBV5-4 to TRBJ2-1, with 13 bases identical to TRBD2. In germline, CDR1 is SGHNT, CDR2 YYREEE (reference sequence). This CDR3 region has 16 residues. In DNA form, the CDR3 reads TGTGCCAGCACCCACGGAAGAGGACTAGCGGGAGAGGGCTTAATCTTC. Its protein product is CASTHGRGLAGEGLIF.

The gene calls are TRBV28 and TRBJ2-3, with D hard to call. In germline, CDR1 is MDHEN, CDR2 SYDVKM. This CDR3 has 16 residues. The V and J ends lost 5 bases and 4 bases respectively, with 19 bases between them. Here the CDR3 reads CASSPIQGDPADTQYF. In DNA form, the CDR3 reads TGTGCCAGCAGTCCCATCCAAGGAGATCCGGCAGATACGCAGTATTTT.

The rearrangement uses TRBV5-1 and TRBJ2-7; D is possibly TRBD1 (6 bases). Trimming removed 0 bases from V and 5 bases from J, with 9 bases in between. The CDR3 has 13 residues. Looked up from germline, CDR1 is SGHRS and CDR2 is YFSETQ. CDR3 nucleotide sequence: TGCGCCAGCAGCTTGGACACAGGGAACGAGCAGTACTTC. It translates to CASSLDTGNEQYF.

The CDR3 coding sequence is TGTGCCAGCAGCTTTCTTACCGGGACGGGGGCCTACGAGCAGTACTTC. Translation: CASSFLTGTGAYEQYF. The V call is TRBV7-6, the J call TRBJ2-7; tentative D call: TRBD2 (6 bases). The CDR3 sequence is 16 residues long. Germline V CDR1 and CDR2: SGHVS, FNYEAQ. V gave up 3 bases and J gave up 2 bases, with 17 bases separating them.

This sequence joins TRBV30 and TRBJ2-1, with 9 positions matching TRBD1. V shed 4 bases and J 6 bases; nucleotides not matched to a gene: 4. Looked up from germline, CDR1 is GTSNPN and CDR2 is SVGIG (reference sequence). The CDR3 contains 13 residues. In DNA form, the CDR3 reads TGTGCCTGGATGACAGGGGGAGGCAATGAGCAGTTCTTC. Translating gives CAWMTGGGNEQFF.

This clone was picked up a small number of times. The gene calls are TRBV9 and TRBJ1-1, with TRBD1 identical over 9 bases. CDR1 and CDR2 (germline): SGDLS, YYNGEE. Trimming at V came to 8 bases and at J to 1 base, leaving 3 bases not matched to a gene. This CDR3 contains 13 residues. CDR3 DNA sequence: TGTGCCAGTGGGGACAGGGCGAACACTGAAGCTTTCTTT. Its translation: CASGDRANTEAFF.

This sequence joins TRBV15 and TRBJ1-3; the match to TRBD1 covers 8 bases. J gave up 0 bases and V 3 bases, and 7 bases lay outside the gene matches. The CDR3 extends over 17 amino acids. Germline V gene data show CDR1 as LNHNV and CDR2 as YYDKDF (reference sequence). The CDR3 loop is CATSSSRGRFSGNTIYF. CDR3 DNA: TGTGCCACCAGCAGCTCCAGGGGGCGCTTCTCTGGAAACACCATATATTTT. The full variable domain, its missing parts supplied by reference TRBV15 and TRBJ1-3, is DAMVIQNPRYQVTQFGKPVTLSCSQTLNHNVMYWYQQKSSQAPKLLFHYYDKDFNNEADTPDNFQSRRPNTSFCFLDIRSPGLGDTAMYLCATSSSRGRFSGNTIYFGEGSWLTVV.

The chain couples TRBV7-2 to TRBJ2-5, with D hard to call. Gene TRBJ2-7 matches the end of the DNA better, so the J call may be wrong. The germline V gene encodes CDR1 SGHTA and CDR2 FQGNSA. The CDR3 runs to 15 residues. The CDR3 is CASSLMGRSTYEQYF. The CDR3 region has the DNA TGTGCCAGCAGCTTAATGGGCAGGTCGACCTACGAGCAGTACTTC.

The chain joins TRBV5-6 to TRBJ2-1; tentative D call: TRBD1 (6 bases). CDR3 length equals 16 residues. Trimming removed 3 bases from V and 0 bases from J, with 13 bases in between. Germline V lookup: CDR1 SGHDT, CDR2 YYEEEE. The chain's CDR3 is CASSYAGASSYNEQFF. The CDR3 DNA reads as TGTGCCAGCAGCTACGCAGGGGCCAGCTCCTACAATGAGCAGTTCTTC.

The chain is built from TRBV5-1 and TRBJ1-2; 7 bases are shared with TRBD1. This CDR3 is built from 14 residues. Losses at the gene ends were 4 bases for V and 0 bases for J; bases not matched to a gene: 3. Germline V gene lookup returns CDR1 SGHRS and CDR2 YFSETQ. CDR3 in DNA: TGCGCCAGCAGCCGGGACAGCACTAACTATGGCTACACCTTC. As protein: CASSRDSTNYGYTF. The variable domain in full, completed from reference TRBV5-1 and TRBJ1-2, reads KAGVTQTPRYLIKTRGQQVTLSCSPISGHRSVSWYQQTPGQGLQFLFEYFSETQRNKGNFPGRFSGRQFSNSRSEMNVSTLELGDSALYLCASSRDSTNYGYTFGSGTRLTVV.

The genes are TRBV5-1 and TRBJ1-3, with 10 bases identical to TRBD1. CDR1 and CDR2 from the germline V gene are SGHRS and YFSETQ. The CDR3 extends over 16 amino acids. The V and J ends lost 4 bases and 2 bases, in that order; junction bases with no gene match: 6. CDR3 coding DNA: TGCGCCAGCAGCCTCCGGGACAGGGGCGCTGGAAACACCATATATTTT. It yields the protein CASSLRDRGAGNTIYF. Full variable domain (missing parts from reference TRBV5-1 and TRBJ1-3): KAGVTQTPRYLIKTRGQQVTLSCSPISGHRSVSWYQQTPGQGLQFLFEYFSETQRNKGNFPGRFSGRQFSNSRSEMNVSTLELGDSALYLCASSLRDRGAGNTIYFGEGSWLTVV.

V usage is TRBV5-5 and J usage is TRBJ1-3, with TRBD1 as a possible D gene (6 bases). Trimming stripped 2 bases from V and 2 bases from J, with 17 bases between. Germline V gene lookup returns CDR1 SGHKS and CDR2 YYEKEE (reference sequence). The CDR3 consists of 17 residues. The CDR3 loop reads CASSLAAQGITGNTIYF. CDR3 DNA: TGTGCCAGCAGCTTAGCTGCACAGGGTATAACTGGAAACACCATATATTTT.

This clone showed up just once. V gene TRBV19 combines with J gene TRBJ2-1, with 9 bases fitting TRBD2. Germline V lookup: CDR1 LNHDA, CDR2 SQIVND (reference sequence). The CDR3 totals 15 residues. V lost 5 bases, J lost 2 bases, and 4 bases stayed unmatched. This CDR3 reads CASSLTSGPYNEQFF. CDR3 coding DNA: TGTGCCAGTAGTCTCACTAGCGGGCCCTACAATGAGCAGTTCTTC. Together with reference TRBV19 and TRBJ2-1, the CDR3 gives the full variable domain: DGGITQSPKYLFRKEGQNVTLSCEQNLNHDAMYWYRQDPGQGLRLIYYSQIVNDFQKGDIAEGYSVSREKKESFPLTVTSAQKNPTAFYLCASSLTSGPYNEQFFGPGTRLTVL.

This chain uses TRBV27 with TRBJ2-7, with a tentative D call TRBD1 (6 bases). The CDR3 consists of 15 residues. In germline, CDR1 is MNHEY, CDR2 SMNVEV (reference sequence). Trimming cost V 6 bases and J 3 bases, with 18 bases left between them. CDR3 nucleotide sequence: TGTGCCAGCAGCCCCGGGCTCCACAGGGACTACGAGCAGTACTTC. It yields the protein CASSPGLHRDYEQYF.